This T cell receptor (beta chain) was sequenced for a study of shared clonotypes between healthy human individuals. This clone was observed a few times. Its matching antigen is unknown. Study-wide results and caveats: Sharing across four donors was highest in naive CD4 (around 5%) and lowest in memory CD8 (roughly 0.4%).

With 1 base removed from V and 1 base from J, the gap between germline ends came to 10 bases. This CDR3 spans 15 amino acids. Germline loops: CDR1 SEHNR, CDR2 FQNEAQ (reference sequence). Using immunoSEQ multiplex PCR, the repertoire was profiled, and TCRdb retains in-frame clones only, with some absent. The table shows approximately 720,000 clones, with 55% to 75% occurring only once. Recent acute infections and vaccinations were absent in the healthy HIV-negative adult donors. Only Caucasian adults living in Nashville, Tennessee served as donors. CD4+ cell separation produced CD45RA+ naive and CD45RA-negative memory subsets.

The sequence was collected from a woman aged 25 to 45 in good health. The sequenced sample consisted of memory CD4+ T cells sorted from blood. Subset noted: CD45RA-negative fraction. The chain carries TRBV7-9 and TRBJ1-1; D is ambiguous. The CDR3 sequence: CASSLGGSSNTEAFF. The CDR3 bases are TGTGCCAGCAGCTTAGGTGGGAGTTCGAACACTGAAGCTTTCTTT.